Listed here is a single T cell receptor (beta chain). Its antigen is as yet unknown. The data were taken from a study of T cell responses to AZD1222 COVID-19 vaccine. Study-wide results and caveats: The breadth and depth of Spike-specific TCRs increased once two AZD1222 doses had been given. The number of AZD1222 recipients seropositive at baseline was only 5 to 7. Researchers report vaccine-associated CD4 TCRs spanning spike, with dominance at 160-218 and 743-854.

Trimming took 1 base from V and 9 from J, leaving 21 bases between them. Germline CDR1 and CDR2: SGHTA and FQGNSA. The CDR3 totals 16 residues. Clones were sequenced by immunoSEQ multiplex PCR, and TCRdb holds only the in-frame ones, with some missing. The sample lists some 130,000 clones; roughly 90% were seen once. The sequence derives from an adult in good health. The sample was peripheral blood, taken on day 0 of AZD1222 vaccination. This sequence joins TRBV7-2 and TRBJ2-5; no reliable D call. CDR3: CASSLGAPSTKRPQYF. In nucleotides, the CDR3 is TGTGCCAGCAGCTTAGGCGCGCCTAGTACCAAGAGACCCCAGTACTTC.